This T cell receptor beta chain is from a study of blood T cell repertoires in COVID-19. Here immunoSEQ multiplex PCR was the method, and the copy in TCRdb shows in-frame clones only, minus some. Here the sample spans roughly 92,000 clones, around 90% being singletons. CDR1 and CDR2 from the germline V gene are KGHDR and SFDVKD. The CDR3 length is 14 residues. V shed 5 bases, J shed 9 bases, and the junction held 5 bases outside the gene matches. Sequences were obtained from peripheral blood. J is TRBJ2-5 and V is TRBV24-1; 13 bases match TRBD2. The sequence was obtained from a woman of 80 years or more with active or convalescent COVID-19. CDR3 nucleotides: TGTGCCACCAGTGCCGAACTAGCGGGAGGGGCCCAGTACTTC. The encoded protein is CATSAELAGGAQYF.